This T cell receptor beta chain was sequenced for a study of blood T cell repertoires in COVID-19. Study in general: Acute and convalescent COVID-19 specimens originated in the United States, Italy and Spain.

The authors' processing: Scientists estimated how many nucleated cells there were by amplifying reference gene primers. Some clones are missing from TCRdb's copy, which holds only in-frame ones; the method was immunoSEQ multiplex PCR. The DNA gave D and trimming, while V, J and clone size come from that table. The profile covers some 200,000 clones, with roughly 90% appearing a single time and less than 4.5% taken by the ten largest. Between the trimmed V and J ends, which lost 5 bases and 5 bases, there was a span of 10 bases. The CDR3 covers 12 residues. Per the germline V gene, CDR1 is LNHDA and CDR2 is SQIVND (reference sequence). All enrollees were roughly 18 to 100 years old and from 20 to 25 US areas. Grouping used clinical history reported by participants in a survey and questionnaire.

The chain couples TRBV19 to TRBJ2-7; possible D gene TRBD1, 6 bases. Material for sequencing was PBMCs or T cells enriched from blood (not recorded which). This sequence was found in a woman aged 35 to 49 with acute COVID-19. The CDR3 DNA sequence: TGTGCCAGTAGTTTGGGGGCGAACGAGCAGTACTTC. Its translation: CASSLGANEQYF.